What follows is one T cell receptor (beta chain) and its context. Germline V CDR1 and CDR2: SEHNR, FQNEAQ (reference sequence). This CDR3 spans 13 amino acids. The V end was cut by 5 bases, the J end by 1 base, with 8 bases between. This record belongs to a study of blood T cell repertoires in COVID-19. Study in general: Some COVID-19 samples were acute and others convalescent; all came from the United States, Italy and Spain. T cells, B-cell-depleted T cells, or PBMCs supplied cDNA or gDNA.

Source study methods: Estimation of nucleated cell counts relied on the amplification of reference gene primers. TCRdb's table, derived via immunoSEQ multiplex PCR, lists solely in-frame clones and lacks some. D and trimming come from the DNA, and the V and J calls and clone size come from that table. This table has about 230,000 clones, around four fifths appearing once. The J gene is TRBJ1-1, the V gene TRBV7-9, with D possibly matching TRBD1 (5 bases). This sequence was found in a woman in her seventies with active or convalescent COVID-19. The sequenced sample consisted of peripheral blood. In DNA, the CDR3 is TGTGCCAGCAGCCTCACAGGGAACACTGAAGCTTTCTTT. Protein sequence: CASSLTGNTEAFF.